The rows below give T cell receptor beta chains drawn from one sample of a study of T cells in Graves' hyperthyroidism and ophthalmopathy. TCRdb passed the multiplex PCR reads through MiXCR, listing each CDR3 protein once. The sample contains about 350,000 distinct CDR3 sequences, 14% of which appear only once. The source material was blood. These receptors came from a woman in her 30s with Graves' hyperthyroidism. Both conserved end residues are part of each CDR3. A D gene is named only where the DNA matches it firmly. Clone size, where shown, is once, few, many, or a class for clones that have expanded.

14	TRBJ1-1	TRBV30	TRBD1	few	TGTGCCTGGAGCTCAGCGGCCGGGACAGGAGAGGCTTTCTTT	CAWSSAAGTGEAFF
17	TRBJ2-7	TRBV28	TRBD2	many	TGTGCCAGCAGCCCCTTGCCCTTGATAGCGGGAGGTAGCGAGCAGTACTTC	CASSPLPLIAGGSEQYF
14	TRBJ2-2	TRBV7-9	NA	NA	TGTGCCAGCAGTCGTCAAGGAAGCACCGGGGAGCTGTTTTTT	CASSRQGSTGELFF
14	TRBJ1-5	TRBV12-3/TRBV12-4	NA	few	TGTGCCAGCGAAACAGCAGGGGAAAATCAGCCCCAGCATTTT	CASETAGENQPQHF
18	TRBJ2-3	TRBV7-9	TRBD2	NA	TGTGCCAGCAGTATGCCGCGGACTAGCAAATCTAGCACAGATACGCAGTATTTT	CASSMPRTSKSSTDTQYF
12	TRBJ1-6	TRBV2	NA	NA	TGTGCCAGCAGATCCCGGGGTTCACCCCTCCACTTT	CASRSRGSPLHF
15	TRBJ2-3	TRBV6-1	NA	many	TGTGCCAGCAGCCCTTTAGCGGCAGTCACAGATACGCAGTATTTT	CASSPLAAVTDTQYF
14	TRBJ2-7	TRBV20-1	TRBD2	many	TGCAGTGCTAGCTTTGGGGGAGGGCCCTACGAGCAGTACTTC	CSASFGGGPYEQYF
16	TRBJ2-3	TRBV12-3/TRBV12-4	TRBD2	NA	TGTGCCAGCTCCCCCCAACTAGCGGGACTTTCAGATACGCAGTATTTT	CASSPQLAGLSDTQYF
16	TRBJ2-2	TRBV20-1	NA	NA	TGCAGTGCTAGGGCCATTGGGGGAGTCTCCAACGGGGAGCTGTTTTTT	CSARAIGGVSNGELFF
13	TRBJ2-2	TRBV27	TRBD1	many	TGTGCCAGCAGGCTCCAGGGGGCCGGGGAGCTGTTTTTT	CASRLQGAGELFF
18	TRBJ2-7	TRBV6-1	NA	few	TGTGCCAGCAGTGAAGGGCCGCACTCTCCCTACCGGAGCTACGAGCAGTACTTC	CASSEGPHSPYRSYEQYF
15	TRBJ2-1	TRBV20-1	TRBD2	many	TGCAGTGCTAGGCGACTAGCGGGAGCGTACAATGAGCAGTTCTTC	CSARRLAGAYNEQFF
15	TRBJ2-1	TRBV2	TRBD2	few	TGTGCCAGCAGAACCGGGACTAGCGGGAGAGGTGAGCAGTTCTTC	CASRTGTSGRGEQFF
15	TRBJ2-2	TRBV30	TRBD1	NA	TGTGCCTGGAGTGGAGGGACAGGGGACACCGGGGAGCTGTTTTTT	CAWSGGTGDTGELFF
15	TRBJ2-1	TRBV20-1	NA	NA	TGCAGTGCTGACCGGGACTTAAGTACCTACAATGAGCAGTTCTTC	CSADRDLSTYNEQFF
17	TRBJ2-5	TRBV9	TRBD1	few	TGTGCCAGCAGCCCTTCTCAGGGGGCAAGCGTCCCGGAGACCCAGTACTTC	CASSPSQGASVPETQYF
14	TRBJ1-1	TRBV5-1	NA	NA	TGCGCCAGCAGCTTGTACAGCCTGAACACTGAAGCTTTCTTT	CASSLYSLNTEAFF
14	TRBJ1-5	TRBV9	NA	NA	TGTGCCAGCAGCGGAGGACAAGTCAATCAGCCCCAGCATTTT	CASSGGQVNQPQHF
14	TRBJ2-7	TRBV12-3/TRBV12-4	NA	many	TGTGCCAGCAGTTTGACGGGATTCTTCGGCGAGCAGTACTTC	CASSLTGFFGEQYF
13	TRBJ2-1	TRBV2	NA	many	TGTGCCAGCGGCGCTCGCTCCTACAATGAGCAGTTCTTC	CASGARSYNEQFF
12	TRBJ2-1	TRBV30	NA	many	TGTGCCTGGGACACCCTAGGGAATGAGCAGTTCTTC	CAWDTLGNEQFF
13	TRBJ2-7	TRBV3-1	NA	NA	TGTGCCAGCAGCCAAGATTTCGGGCGGGAGCAGTACTTC	CASSQDFGREQYF
13	TRBJ2-5	TRBV28	TRBD1	many	TGTGCCAGCGCTGGGGACAGGATAGAGACCCAGTACTTC	CASAGDRIETQYF
14	TRBJ2-7	TRBV20-1	TRBD2	NA	TGCAGTGCTAGAGTGGAGCGGGGCGTGTACGAGCAGTACTTC	CSARVERGVYEQYF
12	TRBJ2-5	TRBV12-3/TRBV12-4	NA	many	TGTGCCAGCAGTTTGACGAGGGAGACCCAGTACTTC	CASSLTRETQYF
17	TRBJ1-1	TRBV4-3	NA	few	TGCGCCAGCAGCCACCCAGCGGGGGTCTCGAAGAACACTGAAGCTTTCTTT	CASSHPAGVSKNTEAFF